These 15 T cell receptor beta chains originate from one sample sequenced in a study of T cells in Graves' hyperthyroidism and ophthalmopathy (dated by TCRdb to between 2018 and 2021). Receptor libraries were prepared by multiplex PCR. Sequencing was carried out with an Illumina HiSeq 2000. The TCR beta CDR3 regions were amplified from the RNA transcripts. For the first round of RT-PCR on the TCR CDR3, the HTBI primer set was used together with the Qiagen OneStep RT-PCR kit. TCRdb itself trimmed the public reads at Q25 with fastp, ran MiXCR and retained productive beta chains. Here each entry gathers all rows of one CDR3 protein and keeps the most common genes and DNA. In this sample the table shows a few hundred thousand distinct CDR3 sequences, 15% to 17% of which occur a single time. The top ten clones comprise 28% of the sample. Sequenced input: blood. The receptors shown here come from a woman under 30 with Graves' hyperthyroidism that later progressed to Graves' ophthalmopathy.

J is TRBJ1-6 and V is TRBV20-1, with TRBD1 identical over 9 bases. CDR3 length equals 17 residues. V lost 0 bases to trimming and J lost 10 bases; unmatched junction nucleotides: 13. Germline values: CDR1 DFQATT, CDR2 SNEGSKA (reference sequence). The CDR3 nucleotides read TGCAGTGCTAGAGATGGTGGGTCAGGGACAGGGTACTCACCCCTCCACTTT. Amino acids: CSARDGGSGTGYSPLHF.

V is TRBV9 and J is TRBJ2-3; TRBD1 might be the D (5 bases). The V end lost 1 base, the J end lost 4 bases, and 10 bases lay between the germline ends. There are 14 residues in the CDR3. The germline V gene encodes CDR1 SGDLS and CDR2 YYNGEE. CDR3 loop: CASSVLRVSDTQYF. CDR3 nucleotides: TGTGCCAGCAGCGTACTCAGGGTTTCAGATACGCAGTATTTT.

This chain connects TRBV5-5 to TRBJ2-5, with 7 bases fitting TRBD1. The V gene end was trimmed by 3 bases and the J gene end by 2 bases; junction bases not matched to a gene: 7. The germline CDR1 and CDR2 sequences are SGHKS and YYEKEE (reference sequence). The CDR3 has 15 amino acids. The CDR3 DNA reads as TGTGCCAGCAGCTGGCGACAGGGCTTACAAGAGACCCAGTACTTC. Translating it yields CASSWRQGLQETQYF. The entire variable domain, with the rest obtained from reference TRBV5-5 and TRBJ2-5, is as follows: DAGVTQSPTHLIKTRGQQVTLRCSPISGHKSVSWYQQVLGQGPQFIFQYYEKEERGRGNFPDRFSARQFPNYSSELNVNALLLGDSALYLCASSWRQGLQETQYFGPGTRLLVL.

The chain employs TRBV5-4 and TRBJ2-5, with 9 bases that match TRBD2. Trimming took 0 bases from V and 2 from J; bases not matched to a gene: 5. Germline V CDR1 and CDR2: SGHNT, YYREEE (reference sequence). The CDR3 runs to 16 residues. The CDR3 sequence is CASSLDRLAGQETQYF. The CDR3 bases are TGTGCCAGCAGCTTGGATCGCCTAGCGGGACAAGAGACCCAGTACTTC. The full variable domain, completed using reference TRBV5-4 and TRBJ2-5, is ETGVTQSPTHLIKTRGQQVTLRCSSQSGHNTVSWYQQALGQGPQFIFQYYREEENGRGNFPPRFSGLQFPNYSSELNVNALELDDSALYLCASSLDRLAGQETQYFGPGTRLLVL.

The chain links TRBV6-2 or TRBV6-3 to TRBJ1-1; no clear D gene. In germline, CDR1 is MNHEY, CDR2 SVGEGT. This CDR3 comprises 13 residues. The V gene lost 1 base and the J gene lost 1 base, with 4 bases spanning the gap. DNA for the CDR3: TGTGCCAGCAGTTACTTCCCGAACACTGAAGCTTTCTTT. Residues: CASSYFPNTEAFF.

Points on this clonotype: This could be a read error, since a much larger clone is one nucleotide away. The chain links TRBV28 to TRBJ1-2; 10 bases map to TRBD1. The CDR3 has 16 amino acids. Germline CDR1 MDHEN, CDR2 SYDVKM. The DNA of the CDR3 is TGTGTCAGCAGTTTTAGGCCCGGACAGGGGGACTATGGCTACACCTTC. Residues: CVSSFRPGQGDYGYTF.

V usage is TRBV9 and J usage is TRBJ2-1, with D maybe TRBD2 (5 bases). Germline CDR1 and CDR2: SGDLS and YYNGEE. Between the trimmed V and J ends, which lost 2 bases and 4 bases, there was a span of 13 bases. This CDR3 is 15 amino acids long. The DNA of the CDR3 is TGTGCCAGCAGCGTCGAGGGTTCTCCTTACAATGAGCAGTTCTTC. This gives the protein CASSVEGSPYNEQFF. The full variable domain, with the rest looked up from reference TRBV9 and TRBJ2-1, is DSGVTQTPKHLITATGQRVTLRCSPRSGDLSVYWYQQSLDQGLQFLIQYYNGEERAKGNILERFSAQQFPDLHSELNLSSLELGDSALYFCASSVEGSPYNEQFFGPGTRLTVL.

This clonotype was found many times. This sequence joins TRBV6-1 and TRBJ2-7; 8 bases line up with TRBD2. Trimming at V came to 4 bases and at J to 3 bases, leaving 8 bases not matched to a gene. The germline V gene encodes CDR1 MNHNS and CDR2 SASEGT. The CDR3 has 15 amino acids. CDR3 DNA: TGTGCCAGCAGTGGCGGCCAAGCGGGAGTCTACGAGCAGTACTTC. Protein: CASSGGQAGVYEQYF.

The chain joins TRBV12-3 or TRBV12-4 to TRBJ1-1; D gene unclear. Trimming shortened V by 5 bases and J by 3 bases, and 13 bases separated the two germline ends. This CDR3 is 14 amino acids long. This chain's CDR3 is CASSPPGHYTEAFF. CDR3 in DNA: TGTGCCAGCAGTCCCCCGGGCCATTACACTGAAGCTTTCTTT.

This clonotype occurred a few times. The V and J genes are TRBV5-1 and TRBJ1-4; D not resolved. Trimming took 0 bases from V and 4 from J, leaving 10 bases between them. This CDR3 contains 15 residues. Germline V gives CDR1 SGHRS, CDR2 YFSETQ. The CDR3 DNA follows: TGCGCCAGCAGCTTGGTCCCCGGGGATAATGAAAAACTGTTTTTT. This encodes CASSLVPGDNEKLFF. Using reference TRBV5-1 and TRBJ1-4 for the parts outside the CDR3, the full variable domain is KAGVTQTPRYLIKTRGQQVTLSCSPISGHRSVSWYQQTPGQGLQFLFEYFSETQRNKGNFPGRFSGRQFSNSRSEMNVSTLELGDSALYLCASSLVPGDNEKLFFGSGTQLSVL.

This clonotype was recorded at least ten times. V gene TRBV12-3 or TRBV12-4 combines with J gene TRBJ1-1; 8 positions match TRBD1. This CDR3 has 17 residues. J lost 1 base, V lost 4 bases, and 11 bases had no gene match. CDR3 in DNA: TGTGCCAGCAGTTGGGACAGGCTCGGGCTAAAGAACACTGAAGCTTTCTTT. Translating gives CASSWDRLGLKNTEAFF.

There are many counts of this clonotype. The chain recombines TRBV18 with TRBJ1-5; a weak D match, TRBD1 (6 bases). CDR3 size: 16 residues. Trimming cost V 3 bases and J 2 bases, with 14 bases left between them. Germline CDR1 and CDR2: KGHSH and LQKENI. Written as DNA, the CDR3 is TGTGCCAGCTCACCTAGGACAGTTTCGGGCAATCAGCCCCAGCATTTT. Translating it yields CASSPRTVSGNQPQHF.

Many counts were recorded for this clonotype. The rearrangement uses TRBV2 and TRBJ2-7; the match to TRBD1 covers 10 bases. The CDR3 consists of 16 residues. Per the germline V gene, CDR1 is SNHLY and CDR2 is FYNNEI. Trimming took 1 base from V and 6 from J; bases not matched to a gene: 9. Here the CDR3 DNA reads TGTGCCAGCAGTGAAGTCCTGACAGGGGGCCAGGGCGAGCAGTACTTC. Translation gives CASSEVLTGGQGEQYF.

This clonotype turned up a few times. Just one base apart from a much larger clone, this may be a read error. J is TRBJ2-5 and V is TRBV11-2, with TRBD1 identical over 8 bases. This CDR3 is 14 amino acids long. CDR1 is SGHAT, CDR2 FQNNGV, per germline. As DNA, the CDR3 is TGTACCAGCAGCCTCCCGGGACAGGAAGAGACCCAGTACTTC. Its protein is CTSSLPGQEETQYF. Filled out from reference TRBV11-2 and TRBJ2-5, the complete variable domain reads EAGVAQSPRYKIIEKRQSVAFWCNPISGHATLYWYQQILGQGPKLLIQFQNNGVVDDSQLPKDRFSAERLKGVDSTLKIQPAKLEDSAVYLCTSSLPGQEETQYFGPGTRLLVL.

Remarks on this clonotype: A single base separates this from a much larger clone, so it may be a read error. The chain has TRBV5-1 and TRBJ2-7; a weak D match, TRBD1 (5 bases). The closer fit of TRBJ2-1 to the DNA end suggests the J call may be wrong. Germline CDR1 SGHRS, CDR2 YFSETQ. This CDR3 region has 14 residues. For the CDR3, the DNA is TGCGCCAGCCGAGTGACAGACGGTACCTACGAGCAGTTCTTC. Translated, it gives CASRVTDGTYEQFF.